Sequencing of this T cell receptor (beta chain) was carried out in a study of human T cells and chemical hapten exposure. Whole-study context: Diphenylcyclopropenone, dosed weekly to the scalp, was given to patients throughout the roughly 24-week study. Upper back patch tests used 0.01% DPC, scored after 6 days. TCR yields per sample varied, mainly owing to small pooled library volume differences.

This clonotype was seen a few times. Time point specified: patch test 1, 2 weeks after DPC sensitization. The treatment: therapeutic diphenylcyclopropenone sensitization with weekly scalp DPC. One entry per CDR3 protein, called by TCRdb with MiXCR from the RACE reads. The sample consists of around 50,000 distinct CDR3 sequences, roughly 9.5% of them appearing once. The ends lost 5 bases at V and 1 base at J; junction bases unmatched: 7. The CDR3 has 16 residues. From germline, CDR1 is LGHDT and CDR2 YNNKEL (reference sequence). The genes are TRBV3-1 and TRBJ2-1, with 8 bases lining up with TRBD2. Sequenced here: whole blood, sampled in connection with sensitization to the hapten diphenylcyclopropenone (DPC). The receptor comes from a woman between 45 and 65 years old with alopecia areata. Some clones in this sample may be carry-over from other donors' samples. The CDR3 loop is CASSSLAGPSYNEQFF. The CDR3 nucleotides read TGTGCCAGCAGCTCCCTAGCGGGCCCTTCCTACAATGAGCAGTTCTTC.